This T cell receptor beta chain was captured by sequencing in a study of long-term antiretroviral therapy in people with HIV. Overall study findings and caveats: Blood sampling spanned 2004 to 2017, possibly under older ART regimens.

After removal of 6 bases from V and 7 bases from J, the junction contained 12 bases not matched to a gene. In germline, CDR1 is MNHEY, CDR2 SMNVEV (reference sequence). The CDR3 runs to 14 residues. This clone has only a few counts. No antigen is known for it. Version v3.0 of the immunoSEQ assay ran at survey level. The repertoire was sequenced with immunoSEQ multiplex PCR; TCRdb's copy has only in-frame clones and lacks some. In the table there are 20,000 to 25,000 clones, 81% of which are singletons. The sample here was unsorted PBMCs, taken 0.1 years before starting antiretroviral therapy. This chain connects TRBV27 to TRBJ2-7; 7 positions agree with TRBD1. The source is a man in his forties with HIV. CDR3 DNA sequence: TGTGCCAGCAGCTCGGGACAGCGTTTGGGAGAGCAGTACTTC. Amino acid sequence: CASSSGQRLGEQYF.